Presented here are 8 T cell receptor beta chains from one specimen sequenced in a study of blood T cell repertoires in COVID-19. Some clones are missing from TCRdb's copy, which holds only in-frame ones; the method was immunoSEQ multiplex PCR. Of roughly 280,000 clones detected, roughly nine tenths appear once; the ten largest clones hold around 2%. Sequenced material: peripheral blood. The origin of the receptors is a man in his forties or fifties with acute or convalescent COVID-19.

The rearrangement joins TRBV5-1 to TRBJ2-5; maybe TRBD2 (6 bases). The CDR3 contains 15 residues. From germline, CDR1 is SGHRS and CDR2 YFSETQ. V shed 5 bases and J shed 5 bases, with 19 bases lying between them. Here the CDR3 DNA reads TGCGCCAGCAGTTCTCCCTCCCTAGCGCATGAGACCCAGTACTTC. Protein sequence: CASSSPSLAHETQYF. The full variable domain, its missing parts supplied by reference TRBV5-1 and TRBJ2-5, is KAGVTQTPRYLIKTRGQQVTLSCSPISGHRSVSWYQQTPGQGLQFLFEYFSETQRNKGNFPGRFSGRQFSNSRSEMNVSTLELGDSALYLCASSSPSLAHETQYFGPGTRLLVL.

This clone was counted between two and nine times. The chain uses TRBV6-5 and TRBJ1-1; 7 bases agree with TRBD1. Germline trimming cut 4 bases from V and 5 bases from J; bases unmatched to any gene: 10. Germline CDR1 reads MNHEY; CDR2 reads SVGAGI. The CDR3 totals 15 residues. For the CDR3, the DNA is TGTGCCAGCAGTTCCCTCAGGGGGTGGGGAACTGAAGCTTTCTTT. Translating it yields CASSSLRGWGTEAFF.

The chain carries TRBV6-1 and TRBJ1-4, with D maybe TRBD1 (6 bases). CDR1 is MNHNS and CDR2 is SASEGT in the germline V gene. V lost 2 bases and J 14 bases, leaving 15 bases between the germline ends. The CDR3 consists of 13 residues. CDR3 loop: CASSETPGQSLFF. The CDR3 DNA follows: TGTGCCAGCAGTGAAACGCCCGGACAGAGTCTGTTTTTT.

The rearrangement uses TRBV19 and TRBJ2-5, with 10 bases aligning to TRBD2. The V and J ends lost 5 bases and 3 bases, in that order; junction bases with no gene match: 9. CDR1 is LNHDA, CDR2 SQIVND, per germline (reference sequence). This CDR3 has 16 amino acids. This CDR3 is CASSPDRTSGKETQYF. CDR3 nucleotides: TGTGCCAGTAGTCCCGACAGGACTAGCGGCAAAGAGACCCAGTACTTC.

V gene TRBV5-4 combines with J gene TRBJ2-1, with 7 bases identical to TRBD1. Germline V gene data show CDR1 as SGHNT and CDR2 as YYREEE (reference sequence). Trimming took 5 bases from V and 1 from J; bases not matched to a gene: 6. This CDR3 region has 15 residues. The CDR3 DNA reads as TGTGCCAGCAGAGCAGGGGGATTTTCCTACAATGAGCAGTTCTTC. Encoded protein: CASRAGGFSYNEQFF.

This clone was seen more than once but under ten times. This chain uses TRBV4-2 with TRBJ2-1; 7 positions match TRBD2. V trimming: 0 bases; J trimming: 5 bases; junction bases outside the gene matches: 7. The CDR3 is 16 residues long. Germline V gives CDR1 LGHNA, CDR2 YNFKEQ. This CDR3 is CASSQERQRGNNEQFF. Written as DNA, the CDR3 is TGTGCCAGCAGCCAAGAGAGGCAGCGGGGTAACAATGAGCAGTTCTTC.

The rearrangement joins TRBV2 to TRBJ1-1; D is perhaps TRBD1 (6 bases). Trimming cost V 0 bases and J 5 bases, with 10 bases left between them. Germline lookup yields CDR1 SNHLY and CDR2 FYNNEI. The CDR3 length is 14 residues. The CDR3 here is CASSEATGLTEAFF. The CDR3 DNA sequence: TGTGCCAGCAGTGAAGCTACAGGGCTTACTGAAGCTTTCTTT. The variable domain in full, with the rest retrieved from reference TRBV2 and TRBJ1-1, is EPEVTQTPSHQVTQMGQEVILRCVPISNHLYFYWYRQILGQKVEFLVSFYNNEISEKSEIFDDQFSVERPDGSNFTLKIRSTKLEDSAMYFCASSEATGLTEAFFGQGTRLTVV.

This chain joins TRBV19 and TRBJ1-1; 8 bases align to TRBD1. J gave up 1 base and V 8 bases, and 3 bases lay outside the gene matches. The CDR3 covers 13 residues. The V gene's germline CDR1 is LNHDA and CDR2 SQIVND (reference sequence). The CDR3 reads CASPGTGNTEAFF. In DNA form, the CDR3 reads TGTGCCAGTCCCGGGACAGGGAACACTGAAGCTTTCTTT.